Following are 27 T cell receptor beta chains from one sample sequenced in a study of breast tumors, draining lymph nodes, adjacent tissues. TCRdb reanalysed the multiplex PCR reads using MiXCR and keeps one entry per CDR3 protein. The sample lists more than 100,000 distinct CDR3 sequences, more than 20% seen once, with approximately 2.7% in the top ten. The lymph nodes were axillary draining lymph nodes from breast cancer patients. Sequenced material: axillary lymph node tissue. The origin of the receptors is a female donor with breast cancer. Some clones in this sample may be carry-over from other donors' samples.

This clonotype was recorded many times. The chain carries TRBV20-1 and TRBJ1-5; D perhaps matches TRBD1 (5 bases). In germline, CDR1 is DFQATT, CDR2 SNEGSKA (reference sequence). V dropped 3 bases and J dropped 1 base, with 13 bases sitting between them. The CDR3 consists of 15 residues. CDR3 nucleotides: TGCAGTGCTAGGGGGGAAGGGGTAAGCAATCAGCCCCAGCATTTT. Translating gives CSARGEGVSNQPQHF.

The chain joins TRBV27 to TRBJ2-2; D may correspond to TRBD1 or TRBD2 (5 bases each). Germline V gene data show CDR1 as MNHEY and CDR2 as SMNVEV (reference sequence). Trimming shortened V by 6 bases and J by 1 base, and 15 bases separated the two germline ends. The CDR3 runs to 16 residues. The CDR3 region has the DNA TGTGCCAGCAGGTTAAGGGACGTAGGGAACACCGGGGAGCTGTTTTTT. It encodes CASRLRDVGNTGELFF.

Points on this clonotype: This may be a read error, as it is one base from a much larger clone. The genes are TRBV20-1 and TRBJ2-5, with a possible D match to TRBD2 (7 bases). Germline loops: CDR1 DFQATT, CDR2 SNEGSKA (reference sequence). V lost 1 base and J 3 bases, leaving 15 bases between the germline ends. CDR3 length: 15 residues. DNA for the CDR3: TGCAGTGCTAGAGGTGGACGGGGGGCTGAAGAGACCCAGTACTTC. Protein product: CSARGGRGAEETQYF.

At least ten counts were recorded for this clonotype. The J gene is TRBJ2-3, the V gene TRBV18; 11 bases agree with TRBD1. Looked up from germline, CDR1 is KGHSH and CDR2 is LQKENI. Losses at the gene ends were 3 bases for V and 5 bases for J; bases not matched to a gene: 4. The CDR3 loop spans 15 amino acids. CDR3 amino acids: CASSPRDRGEDTQYF. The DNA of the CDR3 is TGTGCCAGCTCACCCCGGGACAGGGGGGAAGATACGCAGTATTTT.

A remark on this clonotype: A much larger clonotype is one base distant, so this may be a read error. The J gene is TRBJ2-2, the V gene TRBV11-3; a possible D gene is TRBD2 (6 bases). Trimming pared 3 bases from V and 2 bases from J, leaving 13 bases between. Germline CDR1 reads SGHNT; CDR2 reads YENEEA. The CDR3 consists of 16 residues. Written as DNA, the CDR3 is TGTGCCAGCAGCTTGGGGGGAGTGTCTAACACCGGGGAGCTGTTTTTT. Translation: CASSLGGVSNTGELFF.

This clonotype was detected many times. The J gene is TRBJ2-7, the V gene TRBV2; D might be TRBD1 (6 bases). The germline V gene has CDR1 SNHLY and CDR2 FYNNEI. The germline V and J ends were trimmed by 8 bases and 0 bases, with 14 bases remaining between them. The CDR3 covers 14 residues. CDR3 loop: CASALRGSSYEQYF. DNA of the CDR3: TGTGCCAGCGCCTTGAGGGGGAGCTCCTACGAGCAGTACTTC. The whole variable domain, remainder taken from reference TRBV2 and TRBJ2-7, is EPEVTQTPSHQVTQMGQEVILRCVPISNHLYFYWYRQILGQKVEFLVSFYNNEISEKSEIFDDQFSVERPDGSNFTLKIRSTKLEDSAMYFCASALRGSSYEQYFGPGTRLTVT.

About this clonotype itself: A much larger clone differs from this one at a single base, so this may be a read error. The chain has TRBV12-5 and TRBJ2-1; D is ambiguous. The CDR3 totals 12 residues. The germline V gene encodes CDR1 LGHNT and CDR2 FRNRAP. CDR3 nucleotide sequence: TGTGCTAGTGGTTTGATAGTGAATGAGCAGTCCTTC. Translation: CASGLIVNEQSF.

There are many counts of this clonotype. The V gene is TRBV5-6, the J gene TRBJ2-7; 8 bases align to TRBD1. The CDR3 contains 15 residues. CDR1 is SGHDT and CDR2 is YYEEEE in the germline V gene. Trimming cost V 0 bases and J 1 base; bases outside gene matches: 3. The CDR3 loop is CASSLGNRGSYEQYF. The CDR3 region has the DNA TGTGCCAGCAGCTTGGGAAACAGGGGGTCCTACGAGCAGTACTTC.

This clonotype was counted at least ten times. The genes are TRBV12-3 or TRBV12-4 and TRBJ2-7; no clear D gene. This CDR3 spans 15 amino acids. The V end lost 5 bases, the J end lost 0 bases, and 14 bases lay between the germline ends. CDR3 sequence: CASSQQSTVSYEQYF. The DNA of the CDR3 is TGTGCCAGCAGTCAACAGTCGACCGTCTCCTACGAGCAGTACTTC.

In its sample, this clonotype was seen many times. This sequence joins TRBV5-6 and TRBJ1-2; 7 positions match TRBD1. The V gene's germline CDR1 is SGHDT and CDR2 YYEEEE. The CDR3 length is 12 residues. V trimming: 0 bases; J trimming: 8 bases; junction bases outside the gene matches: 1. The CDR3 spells CASSLGGGGYTF. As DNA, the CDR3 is TGTGCCAGCAGCTTGGGAGGGGGCGGCTACACCTTC.

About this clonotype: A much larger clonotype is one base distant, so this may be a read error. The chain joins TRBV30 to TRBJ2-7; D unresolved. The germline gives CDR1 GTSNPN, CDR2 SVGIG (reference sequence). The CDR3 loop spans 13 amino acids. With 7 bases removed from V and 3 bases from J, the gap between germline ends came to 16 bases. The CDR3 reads CAFLFPPGYEQYF. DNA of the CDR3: TGTGCCTTCCTGTTTCCGCCCGGCTACGAGCAGTACTTC. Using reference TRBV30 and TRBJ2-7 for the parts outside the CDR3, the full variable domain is SQTIHQWPATLVQPVGSPLSLECTVEGTSNPNLYWYRQAAGRGLQLLFYSVGIGQISSEVPQNLSASRPQDRQFILSSKKLLLSDSGFYLCAFLFPPGYEQYFGPGTRLTVT.

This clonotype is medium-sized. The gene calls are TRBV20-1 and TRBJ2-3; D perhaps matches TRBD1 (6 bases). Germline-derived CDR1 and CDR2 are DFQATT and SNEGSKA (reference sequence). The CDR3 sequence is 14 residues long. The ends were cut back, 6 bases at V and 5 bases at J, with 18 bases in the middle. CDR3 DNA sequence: TGCAGTGCCCAGGACCCCGCCAGGGGAGATACGCAGTATTTT. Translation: CSAQDPARGDTQYF.

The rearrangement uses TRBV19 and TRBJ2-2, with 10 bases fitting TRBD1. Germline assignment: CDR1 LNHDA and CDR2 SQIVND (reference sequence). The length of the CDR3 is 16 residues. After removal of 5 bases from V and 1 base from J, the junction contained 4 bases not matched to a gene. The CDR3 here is CASSGQGGENTGELFF. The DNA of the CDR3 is TGTGCCAGTAGTGGACAGGGGGGGGAGAACACCGGGGAGCTGTTTTTT. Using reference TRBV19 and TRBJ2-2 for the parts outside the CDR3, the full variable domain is DGGITQSPKYLFRKEGQNVTLSCEQNLNHDAMYWYRQDPGQGLRLIYYSQIVNDFQKGDIAEGYSVSREKKESFPLTVTSAQKNPTAFYLCASSGQGGENTGELFFGEGSRLTVL.

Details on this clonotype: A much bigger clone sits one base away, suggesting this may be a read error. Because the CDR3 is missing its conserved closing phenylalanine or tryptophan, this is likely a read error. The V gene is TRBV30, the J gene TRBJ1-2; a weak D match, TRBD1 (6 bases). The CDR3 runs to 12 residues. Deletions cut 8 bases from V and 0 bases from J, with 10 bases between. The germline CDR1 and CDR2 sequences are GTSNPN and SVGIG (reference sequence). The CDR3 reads CAGGSTNYGYTI. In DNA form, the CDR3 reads TGTGCCGGGGGCAGCACTAACTATGGCTACACCATC.

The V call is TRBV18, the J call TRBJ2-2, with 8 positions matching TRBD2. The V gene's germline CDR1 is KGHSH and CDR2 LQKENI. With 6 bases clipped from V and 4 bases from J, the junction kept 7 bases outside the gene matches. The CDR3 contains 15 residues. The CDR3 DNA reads TGTGCCAGCTCTTACGGACTAGCACGCACCGGGGAGCTGTTTTTT. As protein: CASSYGLARTGELFF.

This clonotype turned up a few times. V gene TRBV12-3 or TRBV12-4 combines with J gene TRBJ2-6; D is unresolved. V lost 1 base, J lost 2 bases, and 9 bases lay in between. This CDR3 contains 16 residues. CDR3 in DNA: TGTGCCAGCAGTTTAGTTGATGGTCCTGGGGCCAACGTCCTGACTTTC. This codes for CASSLVDGPGANVLTF.

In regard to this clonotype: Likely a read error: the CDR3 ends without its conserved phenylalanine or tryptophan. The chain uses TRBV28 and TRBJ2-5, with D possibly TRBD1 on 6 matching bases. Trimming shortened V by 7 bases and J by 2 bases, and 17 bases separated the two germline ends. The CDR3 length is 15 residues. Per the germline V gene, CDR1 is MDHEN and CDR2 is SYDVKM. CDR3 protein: CASTLGVGAQETQYS. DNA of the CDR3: TGTGCCAGCACCCTTGGAGTGGGGGCTCAAGAGACCCAGTACTCC.

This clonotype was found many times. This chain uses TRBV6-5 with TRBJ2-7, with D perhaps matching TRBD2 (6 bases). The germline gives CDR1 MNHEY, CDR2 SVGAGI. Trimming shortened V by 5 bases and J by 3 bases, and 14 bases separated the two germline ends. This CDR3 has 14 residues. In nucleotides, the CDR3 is TGTGCCAGCAGTCGGGAGAAGGGAAACTACGAGCAGTACTTC. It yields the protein CASSREKGNYEQYF.

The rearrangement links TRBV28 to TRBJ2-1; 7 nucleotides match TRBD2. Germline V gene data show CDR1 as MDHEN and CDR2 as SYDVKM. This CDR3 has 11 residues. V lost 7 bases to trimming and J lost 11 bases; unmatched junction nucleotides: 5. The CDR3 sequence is CASMRREKQFF. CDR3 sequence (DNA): TGTGCCAGCATGAGGCGGGAGAAGCAGTTCTTC.

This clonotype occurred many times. This CDR3 reads CASSYSGYEQYF. CDR3 sequence (DNA): TGTGCCAGCAGCTATAGTGGCTACGAGCAGTACTTC. V usage is TRBV7-2 and J usage is TRBJ2-7; D is uncertain. The CDR3 runs 12 residues. V was trimmed by 4 bases and J by 3 bases, leaving 7 bases between them. The V gene's germline CDR1 is SGHTA and CDR2 FQGNSA.

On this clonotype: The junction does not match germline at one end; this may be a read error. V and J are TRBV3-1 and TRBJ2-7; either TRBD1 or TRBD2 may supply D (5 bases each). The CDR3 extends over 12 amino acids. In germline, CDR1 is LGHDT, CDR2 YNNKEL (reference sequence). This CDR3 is CASGQAPGPQYF. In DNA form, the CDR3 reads TGTGCCAGCGGCCAAGCGCCGGGACCACAGTACTTC.

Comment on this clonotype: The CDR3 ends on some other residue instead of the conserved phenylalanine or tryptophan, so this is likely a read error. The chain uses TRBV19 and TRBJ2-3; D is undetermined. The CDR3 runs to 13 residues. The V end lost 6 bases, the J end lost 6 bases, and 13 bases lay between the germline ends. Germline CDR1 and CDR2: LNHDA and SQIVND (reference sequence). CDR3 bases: TGTGCCAGTAGCCCCCGACGCAGCGATACGCAGTATCTT. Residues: CASSPRRSDTQYL.

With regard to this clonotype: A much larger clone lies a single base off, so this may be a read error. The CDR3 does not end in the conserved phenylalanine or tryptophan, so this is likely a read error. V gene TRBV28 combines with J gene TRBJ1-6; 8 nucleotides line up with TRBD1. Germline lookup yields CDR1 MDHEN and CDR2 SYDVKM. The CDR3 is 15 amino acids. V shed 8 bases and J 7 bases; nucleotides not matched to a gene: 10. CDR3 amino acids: CASCSDRGGNSPLHL. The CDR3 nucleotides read TGTGCCAGCTGCTCCGACAGGGGAGGGAATTCACCCCTCCACCTT.

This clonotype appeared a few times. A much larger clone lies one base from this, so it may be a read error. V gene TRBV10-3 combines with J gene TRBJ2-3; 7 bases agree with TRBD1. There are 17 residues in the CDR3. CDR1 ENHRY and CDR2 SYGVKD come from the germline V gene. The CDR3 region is CAVSESKRGRGSDTQYF. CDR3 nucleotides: TGTGCCGTCAGTGAGTCTAAGAGGGGGCGAGGATCAGATACGCAGTATTTT.

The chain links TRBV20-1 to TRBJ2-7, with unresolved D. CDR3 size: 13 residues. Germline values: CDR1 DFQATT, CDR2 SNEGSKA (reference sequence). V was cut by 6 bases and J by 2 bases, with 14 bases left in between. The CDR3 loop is CSAFGPVTYEQYF. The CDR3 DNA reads TGCAGTGCCTTCGGGCCAGTAACCTACGAGCAGTACTTC.

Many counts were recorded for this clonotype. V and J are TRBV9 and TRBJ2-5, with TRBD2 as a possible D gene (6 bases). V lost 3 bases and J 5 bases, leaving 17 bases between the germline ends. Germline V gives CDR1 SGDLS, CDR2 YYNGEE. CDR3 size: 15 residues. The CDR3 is CASSDGTREGETQYF. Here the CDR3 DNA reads TGTGCCAGCAGCGACGGGACTCGAGAGGGGGAGACCCAGTACTTC.

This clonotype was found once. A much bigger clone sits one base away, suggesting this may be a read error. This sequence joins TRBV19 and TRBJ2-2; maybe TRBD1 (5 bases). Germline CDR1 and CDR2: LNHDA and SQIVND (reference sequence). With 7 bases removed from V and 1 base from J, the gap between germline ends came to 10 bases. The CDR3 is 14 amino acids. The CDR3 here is CASNMGRNTGELFF. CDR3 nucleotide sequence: TGTGCCAGTAACATGGGGCGGAACACCGGGGAGCTGTTTTTT.